The 22 T cell receptor beta chains presented below share a single source sample, sequenced in a study of T cell responses to AZD1222 COVID-19 vaccine. Only in-frame clones appear in the TCRdb table, and some are missing; sequencing was by immunoSEQ multiplex PCR. This table has about 120,000 clones, approximately 90% appearing once. The input for sequencing was peripheral blood, taken on day 0 of AZD1222 vaccination. The receptors stem from an adult in good health.

This chain links TRBV20-1 with TRBJ1-3; no reliable D call. CDR1 is DFQATT, CDR2 SNEGSKA, per germline (reference sequence). This CDR3 has 11 residues. V was trimmed by 6 bases and J by 6 bases, leaving 9 bases between them. The CDR3 nucleotides read TGCAGTGCGCAGGCAGTAAACACCATATATTTT. Its translation: CSAQAVNTIYF.

The V and J genes are TRBV18 and TRBJ2-7, with 12 bases identical to TRBD2. Germline V CDR1 and CDR2: KGHSH, LQKENI. CDR3 length equals 13 residues. V shed 8 bases and J 7 bases; nucleotides not matched to a gene: 6. Here the CDR3 reads CASRLAGAEEQYF. The CDR3 DNA reads as TGTGCCAGCAGACTAGCGGGAGCGGAAGAGCAGTACTTC. Using reference TRBV18 and TRBJ2-7 for the parts outside the CDR3, the full variable domain is NAGVMQNPRHLVRRRGQEARLRCSPMKGHSHVYWYRQLPEEGLKFMVYLQKENIIDESGMPKERFSAEFPKEGPSILRIQQVVRGDSAAYFCASRLAGAEEQYFGPGTRLTVT.

The chain uses TRBV19 and TRBJ1-2; the D gene is possibly TRBD1 (5 bases). The germline gives CDR1 LNHDA, CDR2 SQIVND (reference sequence). The CDR3 is 14 amino acids. Trimming pared 9 bases from V and 3 bases from J, leaving 17 bases between. The CDR3 DNA sequence: TGTGCCAGCAGATCAGGGTCCCTTTACTATGGCTACACCTTC. Its protein product is CASRSGSLYYGYTF. Using reference TRBV19 and TRBJ1-2 for the parts outside the CDR3, the full variable domain is DGGITQSPKYLFRKEGQNVTLSCEQNLNHDAMYWYRQDPGQGLRLIYYSQIVNDFQKGDIAEGYSVSREKKESFPLTVTSAQKNPTAFYLCASRSGSLYYGYTFGSGTRLTVV.

J is TRBJ1-1 and V is TRBV6-5, with TRBD1 matching 9 bases. Trimming removed 7 bases from V and 1 base from J; junction bases left unmatched: 7. The length of the CDR3 is 15 residues. The germline V gene has CDR1 MNHEY and CDR2 SVGAGI. The CDR3 DNA reads TGTGCCAGCATAGCGGGACAGGGTACGAACACTGAAGCTTTCTTT. Translating it yields CASIAGQGTNTEAFF.

This clone has just one count. This rearrangement joins TRBV14 to TRBJ1-1; D remains ambiguous. The CDR3 extends over 13 amino acids. The ends were cut back, 1 base at V and 3 bases at J, with 6 bases in the middle. Looked up from germline, CDR1 is SGHDN and CDR2 is FVKESK. The CDR3 sequence: CASSQGLDTEAFF. The CDR3 DNA follows: TGTGCCAGCAGCCAAGGGTTGGACACTGAAGCTTTCTTT. The full variable domain, in which reference TRBV14 and TRBJ1-1 provide the parts outside the CDR3, is EAGVTQFPSHSVIEKGQTVTLRCDPISGHDNLYWYRRVMGKEIKFLLHFVKESKQDESGMPNNRFLAERTGGTYSTLKVQPAELEDSGVYFCASSQGLDTEAFFGQGTRLTVV.

J is TRBJ1-1 and V is TRBV9; TRBD1 is a possible D gene (6 bases). The germline V gene has CDR1 SGDLS and CDR2 YYNGEE. This CDR3 region has 14 residues. Trimming stripped 0 bases from V and 6 bases from J, with 12 bases between. The CDR3: CASSVVTGWAEAFF. The CDR3 nucleotides read TGTGCCAGCAGCGTAGTAACAGGGTGGGCTGAAGCTTTCTTT.

V usage is TRBV30 and J usage is TRBJ2-7, with D unresolved. CDR3 length: 11 amino acids. Trimming pared 1 base from V and 4 bases from J, leaving 5 bases between. CDR1 and CDR2 from the germline V gene are GTSNPN and SVGIG (reference sequence). The CDR3 spells CAWSEAYEQYF. The CDR3 nucleotides are TGTGCCTGGAGTGAAGCGTACGAGCAGTACTTC.

The V and J genes are TRBV18 and TRBJ2-7, with TRBD2 as a possible D gene (6 bases). Per the germline V gene, CDR1 is KGHSH and CDR2 is LQKENI. The CDR3 covers 15 residues. Between the trimmed V and J ends, which lost 3 bases and 7 bases, there was a span of 19 bases. CDR3 sequence reads: CASSPPGLGNGEQYF. The CDR3, as DNA: TGTGCCAGCTCACCTCCGGGACTGGGGAATGGAGAGCAGTACTTC.

This clone showed up just once. The chain recombines TRBV5-5 with TRBJ2-3; unclear D gene. Germline V gene data show CDR1 as SGHKS and CDR2 as YYEKEE (reference sequence). Deletions cut 2 bases from V and 1 base from J, with 5 bases between. This CDR3 is built from 13 residues. The CDR3 bases are TGTGCCAGCAGCTTAAGGGGCACAGATACGCAGTATTTT. Its translation: CASSLRGTDTQYF.

This clone showed up just a few times. This chain's CDR3 is CASSSGTGKEKLFF. The CDR3 nucleotides are TGTGCCAGCAGTTCCGGGACAGGGAAGGAAAAACTGTTTTTT. The rearrangement links TRBV28 to TRBJ1-4; 9 bases map to TRBD1. The V gene's germline CDR1 is MDHEN and CDR2 SYDVKM. The CDR3 is 14 amino acids. V shed 4 bases and J 8 bases; nucleotides not matched to a gene: 5.

The gene calls are TRBV2 and TRBJ1-3; TRBD1 matches at 10 bases. CDR1 SNHLY and CDR2 FYNNEI come from the germline V gene. The CDR3 covers 15 residues. V shed 5 bases, J shed 9 bases, and the junction held 10 bases outside the gene matches. Here the CDR3 DNA reads TGTGCCAGCAGTTTCACCGGGACAGGGGCTAGCACCATATATTTT. It encodes CASSFTGTGASTIYF.

The V gene is TRBV3-1 (or the pseudogene TRBV3-2), the J gene TRBJ1-1; D is undetermined. The V gene lost 1 base and the J gene lost 8 bases, with 11 bases spanning the gap. Germline-derived CDR1 and CDR2 are LGHDT and YNNKEL (reference sequence). The CDR3 covers 13 residues. In nucleotides, the CDR3 is TGTGCCAGCAGCCAAGCGTGGGCGGGGGAAGCTTTCTTT. Protein: CASSQAWAGEAFF.

This chain uses TRBV5-5 with TRBJ1-4; no firm D call. The CDR3 runs to 14 residues. Per germline, CDR1 SGHKS and CDR2 YYEKEE (reference sequence). The V end lost 4 bases, the J end lost 8 bases, and 15 bases lay between the germline ends. The CDR3: CASSRGIGGEKLFF. The DNA for the CDR3 is TGTGCCAGCAGCCGGGGTATAGGAGGAGAAAAACTGTTTTTT. The full variable domain, in which reference TRBV5-5 and TRBJ1-4 provide the parts outside the CDR3, is DAGVTQSPTHLIKTRGQQVTLRCSPISGHKSVSWYQQVLGQGPQFIFQYYEKEERGRGNFPDRFSARQFPNYSSELNVNALLLGDSALYLCASSRGIGGEKLFFGSGTQLSVL.

V gene TRBV5-8 combines with J gene TRBJ1-6, with D perhaps matching TRBD1 (5 bases). The CDR3 runs 18 residues. The germline CDR1 and CDR2 sequences are SGHTS and YDEGEE. The ends were cut back, 1 base at V and 14 bases at J, with 28 bases in the middle. The DNA for the CDR3 is TGTGCCAGCAGCTTGTTGGGACCCCTAACCGGGCCCCGGGGGACCCTCCACTTT. It yields the protein CASSLLGPLTGPRGTLHF.

The genes are TRBV28 and TRBJ2-1, with 8 positions matching TRBD2. The CDR3 has 16 amino acids. The ends lost 3 bases at V and 2 bases at J; junction bases unmatched: 6. Germline V gene data show CDR1 as MDHEN and CDR2 as SYDVKM. The CDR3: CASSFWSGGTYNEQFF. CDR3 nucleotide sequence: TGTGCCAGCAGTTTTTGGTCGGGAGGGACCTACAATGAGCAGTTCTTC.

V usage is TRBV19 and J usage is TRBJ2-5; 9 bases are a match to TRBD1. V shed 6 bases and J 4 bases; nucleotides not matched to a gene: 6. There are 14 residues in the CDR3. CDR1 and CDR2 from the germline V gene are LNHDA and SQIVND (reference sequence). CDR3 nucleotide sequence: TGTGCCAGTAGGAATACAGGGGGCGCAGAGACCCAGTACTTC. Protein product: CASRNTGGAETQYF.

This clone was picked up a small number of times. The chain uses TRBV19 and TRBJ1-1; D possibly corresponds to TRBD1 (5 bases). There are 16 residues in the CDR3. Per the germline V gene, CDR1 is LNHDA and CDR2 is SQIVND (reference sequence). Trimming pared 5 bases from V and 4 bases from J, leaving 20 bases between. The CDR3 is CASSPNPPRVGTEAFF. As DNA, the CDR3 is TGTGCCAGTAGTCCAAATCCCCCCAGGGTGGGCACTGAAGCTTTCTTT.

The CDR3 nucleotides are TGTGCCAGTAGACTTATCGGGGGGGACTATGAGCAGTTCTTC. It specifies CASRLIGGDYEQFF. The chain has TRBV19 and TRBJ2-1, with 8 bases matching TRBD2. Germline assignment: CDR1 LNHDA and CDR2 SQIVND (reference sequence). After removal of 6 bases from V and 8 bases from J, the junction contained 9 bases not matched to a gene. The CDR3 extends over 14 amino acids.

The chain carries TRBV7-3 and TRBJ2-7, with D perhaps TRBD1 (6 bases). V shed 0 bases and J shed 0 bases, with 6 bases lying between them. The germline V gene encodes CDR1 SGHTA and CDR2 FQGTGA. CDR3 size: 14 residues. CDR3 residues: CASSLTGGSYEQYF. The CDR3 nucleotides read TGTGCCAGCAGCTTAACAGGGGGCTCCTACGAGCAGTACTTC. Using reference TRBV7-3 and TRBJ2-7 for the parts outside the CDR3, the full variable domain is GAGVSQTPSNKVTEKGKYVELRCDPISGHTALYWYRQSLGQGPEFLIYFQGTGAADDSGLPNDRFFAVRPEGSVSTLKIQRTERGDSAVYLCASSLTGGSYEQYFGPGTRLTVT.

The V and J genes are TRBV6-6 and TRBJ2-3, with D tentatively TRBD1 or TRBD2 (5 bases each). Trimming stripped 4 bases from V and 8 bases from J, with 10 bases between. The CDR3 contains 12 residues. From germline, CDR1 is MNHNY and CDR2 SVGAGI (reference sequence). CDR3 in DNA: TGTGCCAGCAGTTCTGGGGCGGGTACGCAGTATTTT. Translation: CASSSGAGTQYF.

The chain uses TRBV13 and TRBJ2-7, with 12 bases lining up with TRBD2. Per the germline V gene, CDR1 is PRHDT and CDR2 is FYEKMQ (reference sequence). CDR3 length: 16 residues. Trimming at V came to 7 bases and at J to 1 base, leaving 8 bases not matched to a gene. The CDR3 bases are TGTGCCAGCACAAAACGGACTAGCGGGATATCCTACGAGCAGTACTTC. Translated, it gives CASTKRTSGISYEQYF.

The chain couples TRBV7-2 to TRBJ1-1; weak D call: TRBD1 (6 bases). Germline CDR1 and CDR2: SGHTA and FQGNSA. V lost 3 bases and J 2 bases, leaving 10 bases between the germline ends. The CDR3 is 14 amino acids. CDR3 bases: TGTGCCAGCAGCTTTGGCAGGGGCAACACTGAAGCTTTCTTT. Translated: CASSFGRGNTEAFF.